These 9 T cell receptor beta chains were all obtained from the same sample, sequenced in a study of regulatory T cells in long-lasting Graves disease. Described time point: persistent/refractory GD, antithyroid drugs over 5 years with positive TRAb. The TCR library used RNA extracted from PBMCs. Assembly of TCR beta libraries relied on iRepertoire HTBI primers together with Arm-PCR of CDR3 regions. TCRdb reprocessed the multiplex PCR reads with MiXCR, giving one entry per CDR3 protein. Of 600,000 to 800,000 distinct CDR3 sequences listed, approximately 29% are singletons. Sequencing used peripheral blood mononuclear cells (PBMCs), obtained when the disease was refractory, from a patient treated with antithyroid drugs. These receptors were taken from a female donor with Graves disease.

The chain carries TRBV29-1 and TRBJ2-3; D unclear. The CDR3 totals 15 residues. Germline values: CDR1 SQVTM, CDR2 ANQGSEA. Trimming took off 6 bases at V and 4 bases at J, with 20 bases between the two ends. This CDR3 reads CSVRNSPGLADTQYF. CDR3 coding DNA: TGCAGCGTACGAAACAGCCCCGGGTTGGCAGATACGCAGTATTTT.

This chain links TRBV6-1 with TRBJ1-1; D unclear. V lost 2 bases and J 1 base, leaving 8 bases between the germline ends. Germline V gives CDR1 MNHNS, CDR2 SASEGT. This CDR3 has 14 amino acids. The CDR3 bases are TGTGCCAGCAGTGAACGCGGCGCGAACACTGAAGCTTTCTTT. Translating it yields CASSERGANTEAFF.

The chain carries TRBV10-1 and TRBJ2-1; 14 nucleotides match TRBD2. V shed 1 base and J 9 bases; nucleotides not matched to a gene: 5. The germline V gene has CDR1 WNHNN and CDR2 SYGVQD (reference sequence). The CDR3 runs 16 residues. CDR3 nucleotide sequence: TGCGCCAGCAGTGAGTACGGGACTAGCGGGAGCAGTGAGCAGTTCTTC. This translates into CASSEYGTSGSSEQFF.

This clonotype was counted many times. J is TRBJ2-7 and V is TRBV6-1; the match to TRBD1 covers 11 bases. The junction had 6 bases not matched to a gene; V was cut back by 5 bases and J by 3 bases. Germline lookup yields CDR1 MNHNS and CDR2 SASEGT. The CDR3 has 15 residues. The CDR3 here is CASSPGQGAIYEQYF. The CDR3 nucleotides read TGTGCCAGCAGTCCAGGACAGGGGGCGATCTACGAGCAGTACTTC.

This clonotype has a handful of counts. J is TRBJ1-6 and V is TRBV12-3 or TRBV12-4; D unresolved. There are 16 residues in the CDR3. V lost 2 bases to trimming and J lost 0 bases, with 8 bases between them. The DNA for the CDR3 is TGTGCCAGCAGTTTACGAGCGAGCTCCTATAATTCACCCCTCCACTTT. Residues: CASSLRASSYNSPLHF.

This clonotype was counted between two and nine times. CDR3 DNA sequence: TGTGCCAGCAGCTCCGACAGGGGTAGGGGTTACGAGCAGTACTTC. Its translation: CASSSDRGRGYEQYF. This chain joins TRBV11-3 and TRBJ2-7, with 8 bases identical to TRBD1. In germline, CDR1 is SGHNT, CDR2 YENEEA. V dropped 4 bases and J dropped 4; count of bases not matched to a gene: 9. The CDR3 is made up of 15 amino acids.

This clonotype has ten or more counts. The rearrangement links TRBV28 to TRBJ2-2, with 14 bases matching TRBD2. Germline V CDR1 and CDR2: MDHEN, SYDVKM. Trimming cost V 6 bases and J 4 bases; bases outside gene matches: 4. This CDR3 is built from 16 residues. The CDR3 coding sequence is TGTGCCAGCAGGCTGACTAGCGGGAGGGCCACCGGGGAGCTGTTTTTT. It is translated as CASRLTSGRATGELFF.

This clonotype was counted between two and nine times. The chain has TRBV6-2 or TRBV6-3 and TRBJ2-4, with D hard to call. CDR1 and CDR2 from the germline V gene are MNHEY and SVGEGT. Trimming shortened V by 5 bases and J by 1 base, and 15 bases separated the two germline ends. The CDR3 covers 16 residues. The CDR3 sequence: CASSEKQGRAKNIQYF. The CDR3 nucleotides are TGTGCCAGCAGTGAAAAGCAAGGTCGGGCCAAAAACATTCAGTACTTC.

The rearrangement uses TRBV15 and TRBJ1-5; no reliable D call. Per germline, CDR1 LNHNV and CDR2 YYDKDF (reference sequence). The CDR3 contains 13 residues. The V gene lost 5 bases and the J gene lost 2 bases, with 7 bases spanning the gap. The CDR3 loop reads CATSGGGNQPQHF. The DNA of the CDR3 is TGTGCCACCAGCGGTGGGGGCAATCAGCCCCAGCATTTT.